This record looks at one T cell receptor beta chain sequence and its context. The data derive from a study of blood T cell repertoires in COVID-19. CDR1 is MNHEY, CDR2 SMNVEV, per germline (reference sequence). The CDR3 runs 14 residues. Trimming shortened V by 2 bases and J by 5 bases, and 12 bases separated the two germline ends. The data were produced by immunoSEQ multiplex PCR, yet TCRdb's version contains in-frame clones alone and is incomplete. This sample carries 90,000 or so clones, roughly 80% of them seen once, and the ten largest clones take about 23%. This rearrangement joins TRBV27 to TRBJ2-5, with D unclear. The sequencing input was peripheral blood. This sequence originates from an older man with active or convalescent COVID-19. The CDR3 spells CASSLTPPGETQYF. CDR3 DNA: TGTGCCAGCAGTTTAACCCCCCCCGGGGAGACCCAGTACTTC.